Here is one T cell receptor beta chain with its context. The sample holds other DNA sequences that translate to the same CDR3. This sample is drawn from a study of blood T cell repertoires in COVID-19. Overall study: Samples taken during acute and convalescent COVID-19 were collected in the United States, Italy and Spain.

The data were produced by immunoSEQ multiplex PCR, yet TCRdb's version contains in-frame clones alone and is incomplete. The repertoire consists of some 130,000 clones, with 90% occurring once and the leading ten covering over 3.5%. Germline-derived CDR1 and CDR2 are DFQATT and SNEGSKA (reference sequence). CDR3 length equals 11 residues. Trimming took 5 bases from V and 5 from J, leaving 10 bases between them. Sequencing input: peripheral blood. This chain joins TRBV20-1 and TRBJ2-7; D may be TRBD1 (6 bases). This TCR was recovered from a man aged 45-60 years with active COVID-19. The CDR3 DNA is TGCAGTGCTGGGCAGGGGAACGAGCAGTACTTC. Residues: CSAGQGNEQYF.